The 10 T cell receptor beta chains listed next were all sequenced from one sample in a study of T cells in Graves' hyperthyroidism and ophthalmopathy. What was amplified from RNA transcripts were TCR beta CDR3 regions. In the first-round RT-PCR of the TCR CDR3, the HTBI primer set was used. TCRdb itself ran the multiplex PCR reads through MiXCR, one entry per CDR3 protein. The sample has around 300,000 distinct CDR3 sequences, approximately 15% seen once. Sequenced input: blood. Receptors originate from a woman in her 30s with Graves' hyperthyroidism.

This rearrangement joins TRBV6-2 or TRBV6-3 to TRBJ2-3, with 12 bases that match TRBD2. With 5 bases clipped from V and 6 bases from J, the junction kept 15 bases outside the gene matches. The CDR3 runs to 18 residues. CDR1 MNHEY and CDR2 SVGEGT come from the germline V gene. CDR3 DNA sequence: TGTGCCAGCAGTAGCACCGGGACTAGCGGGCCTTATACGGATACGCAGTATTTT. This sequence encodes CASSSTGTSGPYTDTQYF.

V and J are TRBV20-1 and TRBJ2-5; D is possibly TRBD1 or TRBD2 (5 bases each). The CDR3 runs to 15 residues. V dropped 3 bases and J dropped 2 bases, with 16 bases sitting between them. Germline V gene data show CDR1 as DFQATT and CDR2 as SNEGSKA (reference sequence). The CDR3 is CSASQYLGDQETQYF. CDR3 in DNA: TGCAGTGCTAGCCAATATTTGGGGGATCAAGAGACCCAGTACTTC.

This clonotype was seen repeatedly, ten times or more. At one end the junction does not follow the germline gene, possibly because of a read error. This chain connects TRBV27 to TRBJ2-7, with 8 bases aligning to TRBD2. The germline V gene has CDR1 MNHEY and CDR2 SMNVEV (reference sequence). CDR3 length: 18 residues. Here the CDR3 reads CASSLSLGASGRKGEQYF. CDR3 DNA sequence: TGTGCCAGCAGCTTATCTCTGGGGGCTAGCGGGCGAAAGGGCGAGCAGTACTTC.

This clonotype was detected ten times or more. V gene TRBV9 combines with J gene TRBJ2-3, with 10 positions matching TRBD2. Germline V gene lookup returns CDR1 SGDLS and CDR2 YYNGEE. This CDR3 region has 17 residues. Trimming took 4 bases from V and 0 from J; bases not matched to a gene: 8. As DNA, the CDR3 is TGTGCCAGCAGCCCCCGCGGGGGACTAGCGAGCACAGATACGCAGTATTTT. Protein: CASSPRGGLASTDTQYF. The whole variable domain, filled in from reference TRBV9 and TRBJ2-3, reads DSGVTQTPKHLITATGQRVTLRCSPRSGDLSVYWYQQSLDQGLQFLIQYYNGEERAKGNILERFSAQQFPDLHSELNLSSLELGDSALYFCASSPRGGLASTDTQYFGPGTRLTVL.

The table lists this clonotype with a count of one. The chain recombines TRBV7-2 with TRBJ2-5, with D possibly TRBD1 on 7 matching bases. Trimming left V 8 bases short and J 5 bases short, with 24 bases between. This CDR3 comprises 16 residues. Germline V gene data show CDR1 as SGHTA and CDR2 as FQGNSA. CDR3 loop: CASGNGEADRWETQYF. DNA of the CDR3: TGTGCCAGCGGAAATGGGGAGGCGGACAGGTGGGAGACCCAGTACTTC.

This clonotype was detected many times. J is TRBJ2-7 and V is TRBV28; 7 positions match TRBD2. CDR1 and CDR2 (germline): MDHEN, SYDVKM. This CDR3 region has 13 residues. Germline trimming cut 5 bases from V and 3 bases from J; bases unmatched to any gene: 4. As DNA, the CDR3 is TGTGCCAGCAGTACAGGACTAGTCTACGAGCAGTACTTC. Protein: CASSTGLVYEQYF.

CDR3 DNA sequence: TGTGCCAGCAGTTTATCACTAGGAGGCACCGGGGAGCTGTTTTTT. Translation: CASSLSLGGTGELFF. The chain combines TRBV27 with TRBJ2-2, with D possibly matching TRBD2 (5 bases). CDR1 is MNHEY, CDR2 SMNVEV, per germline (reference sequence). V was shortened by 0 bases and J by 4 bases, with 9 bases between the two germline ends. The CDR3 is 15 amino acids.

The table lists this clonotype with many counts. The CDR3 is CASSFDVSGRNTGELFF. CDR3 nucleotides: TGCGCCAGCAGCTTCGACGTAAGCGGGAGGAACACCGGGGAGCTGTTTTTT. The V and J genes are TRBV5-1 and TRBJ2-2, with 8 bases that match TRBD2. Trimming took 2 bases from V and 1 from J; bases not matched to a gene: 7. The CDR3 extends over 17 amino acids. Germline values: CDR1 SGHRS, CDR2 YFSETQ.

This rearrangement joins TRBV19 to TRBJ1-1; no firm D call. The V gene lost 6 bases and the J gene lost 6 bases, with 8 bases spanning the gap. The germline V gene has CDR1 LNHDA and CDR2 SQIVND (reference sequence). This CDR3 region has 11 residues. Written as DNA, the CDR3 is TGTGCCAGTAGCGGCCGTCCTGAAGCTTTCTTT. Translating it yields CASSGRPEAFF.

There are many counts of this clonotype. The chain joins TRBV2 to TRBJ2-1, with a tentative D call TRBD1 (5 bases). The V end was cut by 6 bases, the J end by 8 bases, with 17 bases between. In germline, CDR1 is SNHLY, CDR2 FYNNEI. CDR3 length: 14 amino acids. CDR3 amino acids: CASRRSYIRDEQFF. The DNA of the CDR3 is TGTGCCAGCAGAAGGTCCTATATCAGGGATGAGCAGTTCTTC.